The 27 T cell receptor beta chains presented below share a single source sample, sequenced in a study of cytomegalovirus exposure and HLA in healthy donors. The PCR contained 60 Vbeta and 13 Jbeta primers. The table came from immunoSEQ multiplex PCR; TCRdb's copy has only in-frame clones and leaves some out. This table holds some 120,000 clones, approximately 69% found once. Sequences were obtained from PBMCs. The receptors were sampled from a man aged 40-55 years in good health and CMV-seropositive.

The chain recombines TRBV19 with TRBJ1-1, with 7 bases identical to TRBD1. The germline CDR1 and CDR2 sequences are LNHDA and SQIVND (reference sequence). The CDR3 contains 18 residues. Germline trimming cut 3 bases from V and 5 bases from J; bases unmatched to any gene: 18. CDR3 coding DNA: TGTGCCAGTAGTATTCAGTCTTGGGGGGTACAGGGGCGGACTGAAGCTTTCTTT. It specifies CASSIQSWGVQGRTEAFF.

This clone was detected only a few times. This sample also contains other DNA sequences that code for the same CDR3. The CDR3 protein is CASSLAGTDTQYF. The CDR3 DNA is TGTGCCAGCAGTCTTGCCGGGACAGATACGCAGTATTTT. The rearrangement joins TRBV2 to TRBJ2-3, with D uncertain. Trimming stripped 5 bases from V and 3 bases from J, with 9 bases between. The CDR3 is made up of 13 amino acids. Germline lookup yields CDR1 SNHLY and CDR2 FYNNEI.

In its sample, this clone was seen once. The CDR3 loop reads CASSLVLAGGAYNEQFF. The CDR3 nucleotides read TGCGCCAGCAGCTTGGTCCTAGCGGGGGGGGCGTACAATGAGCAGTTCTTC. The rearrangement links TRBV5-1 to TRBJ2-1; 12 bases align to TRBD2. Germline assignment: CDR1 SGHRS and CDR2 YFSETQ. The junction had 5 bases not matched to a gene; V was cut back by 0 bases and J by 4 bases. The CDR3 contains 17 residues.

V usage is TRBV30 and J usage is TRBJ2-2; D perhaps matches TRBD1 (5 bases). Looked up from germline, CDR1 is GTSNPN and CDR2 is SVGIG (reference sequence). The CDR3 extends over 13 amino acids. The germline V and J ends were trimmed by 2 bases and 7 bases, with 11 bases remaining between them. CDR3 coding DNA: TGTGCCTGGAGTAGGGGTACAGGCGGGGAGCTGTTTTTT. This translates into CAWSRGTGGELFF.

The chain employs TRBV15 and TRBJ2-5; D possibly corresponds to TRBD2 (6 bases). There are 13 residues in the CDR3. Germline V gene lookup returns CDR1 LNHNV and CDR2 YYDKDF (reference sequence). Trimming took off 5 bases at V and 4 bases at J, with 11 bases between the two ends. The CDR3 DNA reads as TGTGCCACCAGCGCAATCGGGGGAGAGACCCAGTACTTC. It encodes CATSAIGGETQYF.

This chain connects TRBV12-5 to TRBJ2-5; 8 nucleotides agree with TRBD1. The V gene end was trimmed by 5 bases and the J gene end by 1 base; junction bases not matched to a gene: 3. From germline, CDR1 is LGHNT and CDR2 FRNRAP. This CDR3 has 14 amino acids. CDR3 coding DNA: TGTGCTAGTGGTCTGGGACAGGCCCAAGAGACCCAGTACTTC. Translated: CASGLGQAQETQYF.

The V and J genes are TRBV5-1 and TRBJ1-1, with 8 bases fitting TRBD1. This CDR3 is built from 14 residues. Germline CDR1 reads SGHRS; CDR2 reads YFSETQ. Germline trimming cut 2 bases from V and 5 bases from J; bases unmatched to any gene: 5. The CDR3 DNA is TGCGCCAGCAGCTTTACAGGGGGAGGAACTGAAGCTTTCTTT. Its protein product is CASSFTGGGTEAFF.

The rearrangement joins TRBV6-1 to TRBJ2-3; 7 nucleotides match TRBD2. The CDR3 totals 17 residues. V lost 2 bases to trimming and J lost 4 bases; unmatched junction nucleotides: 12. Germline CDR1 reads MNHNS; CDR2 reads SASEGT. CDR3 DNA sequence: TGTGCCAGCAGTGAATCCTGGCAGCGGGGTAGGCCAGATACGCAGTATTTT. It specifies CASSESWQRGRPDTQYF.

The CDR3 DNA sequence: TGTGCCAGCAACTCCGGGGAGTGGCTTGGCTACACCTTC. As protein: CASNSGEWLGYTF. The chain combines TRBV7-9 with TRBJ1-2; D is uncertain. The CDR3 extends over 13 amino acids. Germline V gives CDR1 SEHNR, CDR2 FQNEAQ (reference sequence). Trimming left V 7 bases short and J 7 bases short, with 16 bases between.

This clone has just a few counts. The chain recombines TRBV6-5 with TRBJ1-5; 9 bases are a match to TRBD1. CDR3 length: 15 residues. J gave up 4 bases and V 6 bases, and 7 bases lay outside the gene matches. Germline loops: CDR1 MNHEY, CDR2 SVGAGI. CDR3 nucleotides: TGTGCCAGCAGACCGGACAGGGGCAGGAATCAGCCCCAGCATTTT. Encoded protein: CASRPDRGRNQPQHF.

The rearrangement uses TRBV4-3 and TRBJ2-5; D remains unclear. The CDR3 extends over 15 amino acids. Germline V gene lookup returns CDR1 LGHNA and CDR2 YSLEER. The ends were cut back, 2 bases at V and 1 base at J, with 11 bases in the middle. The CDR3 loop reads CASSQHGQPQETQYF. The CDR3 DNA follows: TGCGCCAGCAGCCAACACGGTCAACCCCAAGAGACCCAGTACTTC.

The CDR3 is CASSLDRETQYF. Written as DNA, the CDR3 is TGTGCCAGCAGCTTAGACAGGGAGACCCAGTACTTC. V is TRBV7-2 and J is TRBJ2-5; TRBD1 is a possible D gene (5 bases). Germline values: CDR1 SGHTA, CDR2 FQGNSA. Trimming removed 1 base at V and 5 bases at J, with 5 bases between. This CDR3 is 12 amino acids long. The complete variable domain, with remaining parts taken from reference TRBV7-2 and TRBJ2-5, reads GAGVSQSPSNKVTEKGKDVELRCDPISGHTALYWYRQSLGQGLEFLIYFQGNSAPDKSGLPSDRFSAERTGGSVSTLTIQRTQQEDSAVYLCASSLDRETQYFGPGTRLLVL.

The rearrangement links TRBV11-3 to TRBJ2-2; TRBD1 agrees at 9 bases. CDR1 and CDR2 from the germline V gene are SGHNT and YENEEA. The V and J ends lost 5 bases and 5 bases, in that order; junction bases with no gene match: 6. The CDR3 totals 15 residues. CDR3 coding DNA: TGTGCCAGCAGCGCACGGACAGGGGCGACCGGGGAGCTGTTTTTT. This codes for CASSARTGATGELFF.

The chain recombines TRBV9 with TRBJ1-5, with D hard to call. CDR3 length: 15 residues. Germline assignment: CDR1 SGDLS and CDR2 YYNGEE. V lost 0 bases and J 1 base, leaving 8 bases between the germline ends. CDR3 in amino acids: CASSVGGSSNQPQHF. CDR3 coding DNA: TGTGCCAGCAGCGTAGGCGGTTCGAGCAATCAGCCCCAGCATTTT. The variable domain in full, with the rest retrieved from reference TRBV9 and TRBJ1-5, is DSGVTQTPKHLITATGQRVTLRCSPRSGDLSVYWYQQSLDQGLQFLIQYYNGEERAKGNILERFSAQQFPDLHSELNLSSLELGDSALYFCASSVGGSSNQPQHFGDGTRLSIL.

The chain joins TRBV27 to TRBJ2-7; a possible D gene is TRBD2 (6 bases). Trimming cost V 1 base and J 5 bases, with 21 bases left between them. This CDR3 has 17 amino acids. Germline-derived CDR1 and CDR2 are MNHEY and SMNVEV (reference sequence). DNA for the CDR3: TGTGCCAGCAGTTTATTCTTCTCAGGACTTTCGGGGGACGAGCAGTACTTC. It is translated as CASSLFFSGLSGDEQYF.

This clone was counted a single time. The CDR3 coding sequence is TGCGCCAGCAGCTTAGGACAGGGACACTCCTACGAGCAGTACTTC. Its translation: CASSLGQGHSYEQYF. The chain links TRBV5-1 to TRBJ2-7; 8 bases fit TRBD1. The V gene's germline CDR1 is SGHRS and CDR2 YFSETQ. The CDR3 has 15 amino acids. V was pared by 2 bases and J by 0 bases, with 4 bases of the junction left unmatched.

This clone was seen more than once but under ten times. The chain couples TRBV7-2 to TRBJ2-3; D is unclear. Trimming shortened V by 0 bases and J by 1 base, and 11 bases separated the two germline ends. Germline CDR1 and CDR2: SGHTA and FQGNSA. This CDR3 spans 16 amino acids. In nucleotides, the CDR3 is TGTGCCAGCAGCTTAGCTAGCCCCCAAGGCACAGATACGCAGTATTTT. Encoded protein: CASSLASPQGTDTQYF.

The genes are TRBV28 and TRBJ1-1; a possible D gene is TRBD1 (5 bases). Germline CDR1 is MDHEN and CDR2 is SYDVKM. Between the trimmed V and J ends, which lost 1 base and 4 bases, there was a span of 13 bases. The CDR3 is 15 residues long. Here the CDR3 reads CASSLSLGGGTEAFF. The DNA of the CDR3 is TGTGCCAGCAGTTTATCCCTCGGGGGTGGCACTGAAGCTTTCTTT.

This clone was seen only a few times. The chain employs TRBV28 and TRBJ2-3, with D possibly matching TRBD1 (5 bases). The CDR3 spans 14 residues. Germline V gene data show CDR1 as MDHEN and CDR2 as SYDVKM. V was pared by 6 bases and J by 8 bases, with 18 bases between. CDR3 amino acids: CASSRWGTQGTQYF. CDR3 nucleotides: TGTGCCAGCAGCCGCTGGGGCACCCAGGGTACGCAGTATTTT.

Written as DNA, the CDR3 is TGTGCCAGCAGACAGGGAGGGGTGAACACTGAAGCTTTCTTT. Translation gives CASRQGGVNTEAFF. The chain combines TRBV6-5 with TRBJ1-1, with D perhaps matching TRBD1 (6 bases). The V end lost 6 bases, the J end lost 0 bases, and 11 bases lay between the germline ends. Germline V gene sequence: CDR1 MNHEY, CDR2 SVGAGI. The CDR3 runs 14 residues.

The J gene is TRBJ1-5, the V gene TRBV7-2; no firm D call. The germline V and J ends were trimmed by 1 base and 6 bases, with 7 bases remaining between them. Per the germline V gene, CDR1 is SGHTA and CDR2 is FQGNSA. The CDR3 sequence is 13 residues long. The CDR3 spells CASSLVASQPQHF. The CDR3 coding sequence is TGTGCCAGCAGCTTAGTTGCGAGTCAGCCCCAGCATTTT. Using reference TRBV7-2 and TRBJ1-5 for the parts outside the CDR3, the full variable domain is GAGVSQSPSNKVTEKGKDVELRCDPISGHTALYWYRQSLGQGLEFLIYFQGNSAPDKSGLPSDRFSAERTGGSVSTLTIQRTQQEDSAVYLCASSLVASQPQHFGDGTRLSIL.

CDR3 DNA sequence: TGTGCCAGCAGCCACCGATGGACTAGCGGGAAAGGCCATGAGCAGTTCTTC. This translates into CASSHRWTSGKGHEQFF. The chain links TRBV14 to TRBJ2-1; 12 bases are shared with TRBD2. CDR3 size: 17 residues. V trimming: 3 bases; J trimming: 8 bases; junction bases outside the gene matches: 11. Germline values: CDR1 SGHDN, CDR2 FVKESK.

The rearrangement links TRBV10-3 to TRBJ2-1, with D maybe TRBD2 (6 bases). V lost 0 bases, J lost 7 bases, and 13 bases lay in between. Germline V gene lookup returns CDR1 ENHRY and CDR2 SYGVKD. The CDR3 spans 15 residues. The CDR3 nucleotides are TGTGCCATCAGTGAGTCGTTGACTAGGAAGAATGAGCAGTTCTTC. This sequence encodes CAISESLTRKNEQFF.

This clone has more than one count but fewer than ten. J is TRBJ2-5 and V is TRBV30; 11 nucleotides agree with TRBD2. Germline V CDR1 and CDR2: GTSNPN, SVGIG (reference sequence). Losses at the gene ends were 0 bases for V and 2 bases for J; bases not matched to a gene: 5. The CDR3 is 16 residues long. The chain's CDR3 is CAWSVLAGGPQETQYF. The CDR3 DNA reads TGTGCCTGGAGTGTCCTAGCGGGGGGCCCACAAGAGACCCAGTACTTC.

The chain couples TRBV25-1 to TRBJ2-7, with no clear D. CDR1 is MGHDK and CDR2 is SYGVNS in the germline V gene. This CDR3 is 14 amino acids long. V was clipped by 0 bases and J by 0 bases, with 6 bases between them. CDR3 nucleotides: TGTGCCAGCAGTGAATACGGCGGCTCCTACGAGCAGTACTTC. It yields the protein CASSEYGGSYEQYF.

This clone was found once. Different DNA sequences within this sample yield the same CDR3. This rearrangement joins TRBV15 to TRBJ2-7; D possibly corresponds to TRBD1 (6 bases). Germline lookup yields CDR1 LNHNV and CDR2 YYDKDF (reference sequence). CDR3 size: 16 residues. The V end was cut by 0 bases, the J end by 2 bases, with 14 bases between. CDR3 sequence: CATSRDGLGGTYEQYF. CDR3 sequence (DNA): TGTGCCACCAGCAGAGATGGGTTAGGGGGTACCTACGAGCAGTACTTC.

The CDR3 DNA sequence: TGTGCCAGCAGCCAAGTCCGACTAGCCGCTCACGATACGCAGTATTTT. Translating gives CASSQVRLAAHDTQYF. The chain uses TRBV4-2 and TRBJ2-3; 7 nucleotides agree with TRBD2. CDR3 length equals 16 residues. Losses at the gene ends were 1 base for V and 6 bases for J; bases not matched to a gene: 10. Germline CDR1 LGHNA, CDR2 YNFKEQ.